Shown below are 4 T cell receptor beta chains from a single sample sequenced in a study of early T cells in non-severe SARS-CoV-2 infection. Using its own MiXCR run on the 5' RACE reads, TCRdb lists one record per CDR3 protein. The table has about 68,000 distinct CDR3 sequences, more than 10% seen once. The sample consisted of whole blood. The receptors were gathered from an adult who was a healthcare worker with PCR-confirmed SARS-CoV-2 infection or an uninfected control (not recorded which).

The V and J genes are TRBV5-6 and TRBJ1-6; D is possibly TRBD1 (6 bases). The CDR3 loop spans 16 amino acids. The germline V gene encodes CDR1 SGHDT and CDR2 YYEEEE. The V end was cut by 3 bases, the J end by 0 bases, with 10 bases between. In DNA form, the CDR3 reads TGTGCCAGCAGCTCACCGACAGGCTCCTATAATTCACCCCTCCACTTT. Translated, it gives CASSSPTGSYNSPLHF.

This clonotype has only a few counts. The chain is built from TRBV5-1 and TRBJ1-1, with D uncertain. Deletions cut 3 bases from V and 1 base from J, with 13 bases between. In germline, CDR1 is SGHRS, CDR2 YFSETQ. There are 15 residues in the CDR3. The CDR3 nucleotides are TGCGCCAGCAGCTCCGGGTTATCGGGGAACACTGAAGCTTTCTTT. Amino acids: CASSSGLSGNTEAFF.

On this clonotype itself: With a much larger clone just one base away, this may be a read error. The chain couples TRBV15 to TRBJ1-2, with D perhaps TRBD1 (6 bases). The CDR3 sequence is 17 residues long. Germline CDR1 LNHNV, CDR2 YYDKDF (reference sequence). Here the CDR3 DNA reads TGTGCCTCCAGCAGAGAGGGGGGTCTTCGCCAGGGCTATGGCTACACCTTC. This gives the protein CASSREGGLRQGYGYTF.

This clonotype was seen at least ten times. The rearrangement uses TRBV27 and TRBJ2-7; the match to TRBD1 covers 10 bases. Germline V gene sequence: CDR1 MNHEY, CDR2 SMNVEV (reference sequence). This CDR3 spans 15 amino acids. Losses at the gene ends were 5 bases for V and 2 bases for J; bases not matched to a gene: 6. The CDR3 DNA follows: TGTGCCAGCAGTCCCCGGACAGGGGGGACCTACGAGCAGTACTTC. The encoded protein is CASSPRTGGTYEQYF.